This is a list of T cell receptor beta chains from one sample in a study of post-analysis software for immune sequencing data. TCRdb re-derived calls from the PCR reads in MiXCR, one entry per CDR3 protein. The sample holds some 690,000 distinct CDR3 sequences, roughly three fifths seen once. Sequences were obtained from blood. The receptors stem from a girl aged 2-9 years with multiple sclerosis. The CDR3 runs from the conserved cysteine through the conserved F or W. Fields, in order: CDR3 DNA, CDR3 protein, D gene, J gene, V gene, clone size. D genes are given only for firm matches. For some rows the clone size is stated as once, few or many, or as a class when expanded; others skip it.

CDR3nt: TGTGCCAGCAGCTTGGGTTGGGGGGGCGGCGACGAGCAGTACTTC; CDR3aa: CASSLGWGGGDEQYF; d_gene: NA; j_gene: TRBJ2-7; v_gene: TRBV5-5; abundance: few
CDR3nt: TGCGCCAGCAGCTCACAACGGACAGATACGCAGTATTTT; CDR3aa: CASSSQRTDTQYF; d_gene: NA; j_gene: TRBJ2-3; v_gene: TRBV4-3; abundance: NA
CDR3nt: TGCGCCAGCAGCTTGGAGGAGTTCCACGAGCAGTACTTC; CDR3aa: CASSLEEFHEQYF; d_gene: NA; j_gene: TRBJ2-7; v_gene: TRBV5-1; abundance: few
CDR3nt: TGTGCCAGCAGCTACAACAGGGATACGCAGTATTTT; CDR3aa: CASSYNRDTQYF; d_gene: NA; j_gene: TRBJ2-3; v_gene: TRBV7-2; abundance: few
CDR3nt: TGCGCCAGCAGCTTGGCCCCCGGGACAGGCCCGAACACTGAAGCTTTCTTT; CDR3aa: CASSLAPGTGPNTEAFF; d_gene: TRBD1; j_gene: TRBJ1-1; v_gene: TRBV5-1; abundance: NA
CDR3nt: TGTGCCAGCAGTTACGACCGACTGACGCAGTATTTT; CDR3aa: CASSYDRLTQYF; d_gene: NA; j_gene: TRBJ2-3; v_gene: TRBV6-5; abundance: few
CDR3nt: TGTGCCAGCAGCTTAAATCACGAGATAGATGGGAATGAGCAGTTCTTC; CDR3aa: CASSLNHEIDGNEQFF; d_gene: NA; j_gene: TRBJ2-1; v_gene: TRBV7-3; abundance: few
CDR3nt: TGTGCCAGCAGCCGCGGGGGACGGAGAGCCAATGAGCAGTTCTTC; CDR3aa: CASSRGGRRANEQFF; d_gene: TRBD2; j_gene: TRBJ2-1; v_gene: TRBV3-1; abundance: few
CDR3nt: TGCAGTGCTAGGCCGGGACCTCAGAACACTGAAGCTTTCTTT; CDR3aa: CSARPGPQNTEAFF; d_gene: NA; j_gene: TRBJ1-1; v_gene: TRBV20-1; abundance: NA
CDR3nt: TGCGCCAGCAGCCCGGAGCGTACCTACGAGCAGTACTTC; CDR3aa: CASSPERTYEQYF; d_gene: NA; j_gene: TRBJ2-7; v_gene: TRBV5-1; abundance: few